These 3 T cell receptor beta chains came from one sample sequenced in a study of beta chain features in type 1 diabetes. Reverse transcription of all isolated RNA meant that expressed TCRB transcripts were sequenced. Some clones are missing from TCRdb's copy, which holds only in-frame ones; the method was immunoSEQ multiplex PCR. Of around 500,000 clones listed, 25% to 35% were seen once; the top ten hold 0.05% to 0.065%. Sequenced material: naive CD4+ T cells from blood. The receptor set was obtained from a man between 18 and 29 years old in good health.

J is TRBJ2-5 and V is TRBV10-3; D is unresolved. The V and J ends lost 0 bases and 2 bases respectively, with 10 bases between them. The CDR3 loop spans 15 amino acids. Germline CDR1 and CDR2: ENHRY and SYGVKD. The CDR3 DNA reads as TGTGCCATCAGTGAGTCGAAAATGACACAAGAGACCCAGTACTTC. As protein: CAISESKMTQETQYF.

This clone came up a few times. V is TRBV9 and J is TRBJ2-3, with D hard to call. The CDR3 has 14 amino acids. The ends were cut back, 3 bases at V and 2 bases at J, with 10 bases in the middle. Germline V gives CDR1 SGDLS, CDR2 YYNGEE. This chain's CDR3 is CASSARVHTDTQYF. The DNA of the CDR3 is TGTGCCAGCAGCGCCCGGGTTCACACAGATACGCAGTATTTT. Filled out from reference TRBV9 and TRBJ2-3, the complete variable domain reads DSGVTQTPKHLITATGQRVTLRCSPRSGDLSVYWYQQSLDQGLQFLIQYYNGEERAKGNILERFSAQQFPDLHSELNLSSLELGDSALYFCASSARVHTDTQYFGPGTRLTVL.

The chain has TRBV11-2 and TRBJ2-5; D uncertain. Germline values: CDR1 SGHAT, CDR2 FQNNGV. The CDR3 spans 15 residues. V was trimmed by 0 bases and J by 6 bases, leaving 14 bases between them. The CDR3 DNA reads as TGTGCCAGCAGCTTAGACTTGTGGGATCGGAAGACCCAGTACTTC. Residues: CASSLDLWDRKTQYF.